The clone carrying this T cell receptor (beta chain) came up a few times. Its antigen is unidentified. A junction end diverges from the germline sequence, so it may reflect a read error. This specimen belongs to a study of tumor-infiltrating lymphocytes in primary liver carcinoma. Study-wide background: Sequenced samples came back with roughly 3.65 to 7.13 million productive TCRbeta reads, and the counts looked alike across tissue types.

There are 15 residues in the CDR3. The germline V gene has CDR1 MGHRA and CDR2 YSYEKL. Total RNA and DNA came together from 20-30 mg of bulk tissue without cell sorting. Sampling of every tumor involved five separate regions. These included the tumor centre. Whole-study results and caveats: Only about 7.5-24% of top clones spanned all five tumor regions. Tumor top-250-clone fraction significantly exceeded that of blood (p = 0.039).

TCR beta cDNA came from 400 to 500 ng total RNA, primed with a constant-region primer. Modified slightly, ARM-PCR produced TCR beta libraries over three nested multiplex PCR rounds. TRBV1-TRBV30 forward primers paired with a C-beta reverse primer drove the first two PCR rounds, approximately 11 cycles each. TCRdb used MiXCR to reprocess the multiplex PCR reads, holding one entry per CDR3 protein. The repertoire includes tens of thousands of distinct CDR3 sequences, about 68% of them detected once, and around 25% sits in the top ten. This TCR derives from a man in his forties or fifties with primary liver carcinoma and hepatitis B virus infection. Sequencing was carried out using liver tumor tissue from sampling region 2. Subset here: tumor region T2, inferior pole. The chain employs TRBV4-1 and TRBJ2-3; TRBD2 matches at 14 bases. As DNA, the CDR3 is TGCGCCTGCAGCCCCACCGGGACTAGCGGGAGCACGCAGTATTTT. This codes for CACSPTGTSGSTQYF.